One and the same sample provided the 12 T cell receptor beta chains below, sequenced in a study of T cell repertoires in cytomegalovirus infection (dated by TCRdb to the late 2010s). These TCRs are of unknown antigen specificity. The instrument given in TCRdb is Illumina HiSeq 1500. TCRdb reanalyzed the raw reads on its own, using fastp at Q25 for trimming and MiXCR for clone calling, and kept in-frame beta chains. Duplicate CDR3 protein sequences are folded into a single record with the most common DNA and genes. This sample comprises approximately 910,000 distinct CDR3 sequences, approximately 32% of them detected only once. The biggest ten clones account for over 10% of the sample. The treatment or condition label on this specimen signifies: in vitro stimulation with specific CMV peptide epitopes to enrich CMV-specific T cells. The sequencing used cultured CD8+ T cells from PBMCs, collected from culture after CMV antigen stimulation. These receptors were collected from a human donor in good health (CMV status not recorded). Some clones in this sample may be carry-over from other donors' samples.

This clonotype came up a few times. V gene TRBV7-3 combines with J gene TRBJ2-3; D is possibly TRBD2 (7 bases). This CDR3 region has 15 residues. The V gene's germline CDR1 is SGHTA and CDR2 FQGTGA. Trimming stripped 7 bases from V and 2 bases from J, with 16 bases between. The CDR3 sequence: CASTKWGGPTDTQYF. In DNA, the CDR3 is TGTGCCAGCACCAAATGGGGGGGGCCCACAGATACGCAGTATTTT.

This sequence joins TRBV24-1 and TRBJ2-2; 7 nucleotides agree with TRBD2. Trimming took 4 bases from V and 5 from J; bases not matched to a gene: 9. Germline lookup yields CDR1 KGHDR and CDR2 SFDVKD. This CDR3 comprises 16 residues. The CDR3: CATSDYPGLPTGELFF. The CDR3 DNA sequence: TGTGCCACCAGTGACTATCCGGGACTACCGACCGGGGAGCTGTTTTTT.

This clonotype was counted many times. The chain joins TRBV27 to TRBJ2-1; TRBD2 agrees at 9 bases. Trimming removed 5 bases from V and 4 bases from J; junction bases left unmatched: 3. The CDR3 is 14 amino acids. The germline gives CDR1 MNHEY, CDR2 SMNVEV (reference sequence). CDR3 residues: CASSSGGPYNEQFF. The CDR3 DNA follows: TGTGCCAGCAGTAGCGGGGGGCCTTACAATGAGCAGTTCTTC.

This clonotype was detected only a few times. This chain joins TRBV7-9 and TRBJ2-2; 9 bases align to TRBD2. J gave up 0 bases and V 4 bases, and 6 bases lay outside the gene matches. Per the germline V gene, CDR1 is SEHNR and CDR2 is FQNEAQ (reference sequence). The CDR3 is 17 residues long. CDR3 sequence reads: CASSYPLAGTNTGELFF. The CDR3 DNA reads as TGTGCCAGCAGCTACCCTCTAGCGGGAACGAACACCGGGGAGCTGTTTTTT.

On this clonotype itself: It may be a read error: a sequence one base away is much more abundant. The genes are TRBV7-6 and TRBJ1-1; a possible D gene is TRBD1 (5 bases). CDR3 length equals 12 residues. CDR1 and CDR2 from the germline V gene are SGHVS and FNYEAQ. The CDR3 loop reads CANSSGSTEAFF. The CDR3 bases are TGTGCCAACAGCTCAGGGTCCACTGAAGCTTTCTTT.

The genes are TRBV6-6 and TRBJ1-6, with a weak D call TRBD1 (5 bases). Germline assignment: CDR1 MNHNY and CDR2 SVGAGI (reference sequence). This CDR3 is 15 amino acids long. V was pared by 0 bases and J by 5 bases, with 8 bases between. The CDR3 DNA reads TGTGCCAGCAGTTACTCGACAGCCCATAATTCACCCCTCCACTTT. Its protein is CASSYSTAHNSPLHF.

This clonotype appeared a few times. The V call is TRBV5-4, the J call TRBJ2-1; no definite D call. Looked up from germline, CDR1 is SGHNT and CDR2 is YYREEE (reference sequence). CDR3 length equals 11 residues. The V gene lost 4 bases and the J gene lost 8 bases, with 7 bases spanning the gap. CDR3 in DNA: TGTGCCAGCAGCGTTGTGGATGAGCAGTTCTTC. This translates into CASSVVDEQFF.

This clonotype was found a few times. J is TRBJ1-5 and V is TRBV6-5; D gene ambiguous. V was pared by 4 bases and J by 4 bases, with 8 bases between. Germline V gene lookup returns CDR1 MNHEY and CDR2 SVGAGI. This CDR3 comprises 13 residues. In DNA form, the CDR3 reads TGTGCCAGCAGTTCCAATCGGAATCAGCCCCAGCATTTT. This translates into CASSSNRNQPQHF.

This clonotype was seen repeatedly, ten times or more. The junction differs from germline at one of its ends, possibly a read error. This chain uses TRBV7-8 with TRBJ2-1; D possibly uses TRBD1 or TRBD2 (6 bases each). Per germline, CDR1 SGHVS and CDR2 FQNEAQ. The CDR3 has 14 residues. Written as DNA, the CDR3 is TGTGCCAGCAGCCTTTTCAAGGGGGGACACCCGACCCCCTTC. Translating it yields CASSLFKGGHPTPF.

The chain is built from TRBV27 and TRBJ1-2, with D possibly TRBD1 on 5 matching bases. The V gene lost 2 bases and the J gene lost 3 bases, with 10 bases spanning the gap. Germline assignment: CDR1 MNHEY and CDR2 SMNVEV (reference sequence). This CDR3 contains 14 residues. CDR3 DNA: TGTGCCAGCAGTTTAGGGGGACCCCACTATGGCTACACCTTC. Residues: CASSLGGPHYGYTF.

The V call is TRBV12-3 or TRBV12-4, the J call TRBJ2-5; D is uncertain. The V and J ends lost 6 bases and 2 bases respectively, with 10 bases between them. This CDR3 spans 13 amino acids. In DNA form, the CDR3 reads TGTGCCAGCAGCGGCTTGTTTCAAGAGACCCAGTACTTC. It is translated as CASSGLFQETQYF.

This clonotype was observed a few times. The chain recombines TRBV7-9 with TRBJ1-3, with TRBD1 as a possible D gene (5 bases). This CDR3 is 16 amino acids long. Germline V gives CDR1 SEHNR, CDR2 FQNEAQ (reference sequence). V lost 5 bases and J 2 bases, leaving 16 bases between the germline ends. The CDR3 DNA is TGTGCCAGCAGCGGTTCAGACAGCGTGACTGGAAACACCATATATTTT. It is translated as CASSGSDSVTGNTIYF.